This TCR beta chain derives from a study of cytomegalovirus exposure and HLA in healthy donors. Trimming left V 5 bases short and J 1 base short, with 15 bases between. There are 16 residues in the CDR3. Germline lookup yields CDR1 MGHRA and CDR2 YSYEKL. This PCR relied on a set of 60 Vbeta primers and 13 Jbeta primers. The method was immunoSEQ multiplex PCR; TCRdb's version includes in-frame clones alone and lacks a portion of them. The data show 90,000 or so clones, with more than 65% seen just once and 15% to 20% held by the top ten. This TCR was sampled from a woman between 18 and 29 years old in good health and CMV-seropositive. The chain uses TRBV4-1 and TRBJ1-3; the D is unclear. Sequenced input: PBMCs. CDR3 DNA: TGCGCCAGCAGCAACCCCGGGCGGGTGTCTGGAAACACCATATATTTT. The encoded protein is CASSNPGRVSGNTIYF.